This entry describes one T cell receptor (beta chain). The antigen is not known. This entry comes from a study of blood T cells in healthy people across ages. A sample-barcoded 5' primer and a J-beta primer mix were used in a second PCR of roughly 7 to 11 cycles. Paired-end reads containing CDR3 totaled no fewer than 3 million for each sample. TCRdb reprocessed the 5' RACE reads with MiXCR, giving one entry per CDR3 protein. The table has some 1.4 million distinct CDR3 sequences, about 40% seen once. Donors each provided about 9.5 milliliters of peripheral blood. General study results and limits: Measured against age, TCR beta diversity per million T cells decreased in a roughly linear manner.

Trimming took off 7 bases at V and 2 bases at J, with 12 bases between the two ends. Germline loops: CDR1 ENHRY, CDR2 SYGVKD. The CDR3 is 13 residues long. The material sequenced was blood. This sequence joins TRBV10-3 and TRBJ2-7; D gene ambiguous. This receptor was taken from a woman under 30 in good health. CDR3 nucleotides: TGTGCCATCACTGACGACCCCCCCTACGAGCAGTACTTC. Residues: CAITDDPPYEQYF.